Below, 25 T cell receptor beta chains from the same sample are listed, as sequenced in a study of blood T cell repertoires in COVID-19. Profiled with immunoSEQ multiplex PCR; TCRdb holds only in-frame clones, not every one. The table shows around 80,000 clones, with about 68% occurring only once. Sequencing was performed on peripheral blood. These receptors were obtained from a man aged 45-65 years with active or convalescent COVID-19.

This chain joins TRBV3-1 (or the pseudogene TRBV3-2) and TRBJ2-3; D might be TRBD1 (6 bases). The CDR3 totals 14 residues. V was shortened by 8 bases and J by 1 base, with 13 bases between the two germline ends. Germline CDR1 reads LGHDT; CDR2 reads YNNKEL (reference sequence). The CDR3 nucleotides are TGTGCCAGCTCAACAGGGCAGGGCACAGATACGCAGTATTTT. Residues: CASSTGQGTDTQYF.

The chain carries TRBV9 and TRBJ2-1, with D possibly matching TRBD1 (5 bases). Germline CDR1 SGDLS, CDR2 YYNGEE. The CDR3 has 16 residues. Trimming took off 0 bases at V and 7 bases at J, with 17 bases between the two ends. CDR3: CASSVAGGDRTNEQFF. The CDR3 DNA is TGTGCCAGCAGCGTAGCCGGTGGAGACAGAACTAATGAGCAGTTCTTC.

The chain employs TRBV7-4 and TRBJ2-5; D uncertain. The CDR3 has 14 residues. The germline gives CDR1 SGHVT, CDR2 SQSDAQ. The V end was cut by 6 bases, the J end by 3 bases, with 14 bases between. CDR3 protein: CASSDCNFEETQYF. The CDR3, as DNA: TGTGCCAGCAGTGACTGCAACTTCGAAGAGACCCAGTACTTC.

The V call is TRBV4-2, the J call TRBJ2-1; 14 nucleotides align to TRBD2. The CDR3 consists of 18 residues. J was trimmed by 0 bases and V by 5 bases; bases with no gene match: 6. Germline assignment: CDR1 LGHNA and CDR2 YNFKEQ. CDR3 region: CASSARLAGGSSYNEQFF. The CDR3 DNA sequence: TGTGCCAGCAGCGCCCGACTAGCGGGGGGGAGCTCCTACAATGAGCAGTTCTTC.

This clone has a single count. The germline gene is not matched at one end of the junction; a read error may be the cause. The CDR3 nucleotides are TGTGCCAGCAGTTTAGCGGGGGACAACTACAATGAGCAGTTCTTC. This translates into CASSLAGDNYNEQFF. This chain connects TRBV7-2 to TRBJ2-1, with TRBD2 matching over 9 bases. The CDR3 covers 15 residues. CDR1 and CDR2 (germline): SGHTA, FQGNSA.

This chain connects TRBV3-1 (or the pseudogene TRBV3-2) to TRBJ1-2, with a weak D call TRBD1 (5 bases). This CDR3 has 13 amino acids. Per germline, CDR1 LGHDT and CDR2 YNNKEL (reference sequence). V was shortened by 5 bases and J by 9 bases, with 16 bases between the two germline ends. This CDR3 reads CASSSAYGGSYTF. In DNA form, the CDR3 reads TGTGCCAGCAGCTCGGCCTATGGGGGGAGCTACACCTTC.

This clone was seen only a few times. J is TRBJ2-5 and V is TRBV6-2 or TRBV6-3; TRBD2 matches 9 bases. This CDR3 has 16 amino acids. Germline CDR1 and CDR2: MNHEY and SVGEGT. V dropped 6 bases and J dropped 5; count of bases not matched to a gene: 13. The CDR3 sequence is CASSPLERGVRETQYF. The CDR3 DNA follows: TGTGCCAGCAGCCCCCTCGAGCGGGGGGTTCGGGAGACCCAGTACTTC.

The rearrangement links TRBV15 to TRBJ2-5; TRBD1 aligns across 7 bases. The CDR3 spans 15 residues. Per the germline V gene, CDR1 is LNHNV and CDR2 is YYDKDF (reference sequence). The trim removed 0 bases at V and 7 bases at J, leaving 8 bases unmatched. The CDR3 nucleotides read TGTGCCACCAGCAGAGAGAGGGGGCGCATCGTGACCCAGTACTTC. It translates to CATSRERGRIVTQYF.

Details on this clone: This may arise from a read error, as a much more abundant clone is one base away. This chain links TRBV11-3 with TRBJ2-7; TRBD1 matches at 9 bases. J gave up 4 bases and V 3 bases, and 1 base lay outside the gene matches. Germline CDR1 and CDR2: SGHNT and YENEEA. The CDR3 has 13 amino acids. CDR3 bases: TGTGCCAGCAGCTTCGGACAGGGGTACGAGCAGTACTTC. It translates to CASSFGQGYEQYF.

The chain has TRBV7-3 and TRBJ1-2, with 7 bases lining up with TRBD1. The junction had 6 bases not matched to a gene; V was cut back by 2 bases and J by 0 bases. The CDR3 spans 16 residues. Germline V gene sequence: CDR1 SGHTA, CDR2 FQGTGA. CDR3 bases: TGTGCCAGCAGCTTAGCCGGACAGGCCTCTAACTATGGCTACACCTTC. Protein: CASSLAGQASNYGYTF.

The chain couples TRBV24-1 to TRBJ1-4; D possibly corresponds to TRBD1 (6 bases). The CDR3 is 13 amino acids. In germline, CDR1 is KGHDR, CDR2 SFDVKD. Trimming removed 4 bases from V and 14 bases from J, with 16 bases in between. CDR3 bases: TGTGCCACCAGTGAAGTTGGCGAAGACAGGCTGTTTTTT. Encoded protein: CATSEVGEDRLFF.

V usage is TRBV7-2 and J usage is TRBJ2-7; D not certain. The CDR3 extends over 16 amino acids. With 1 base removed from V and 0 bases from J, the gap between germline ends came to 13 bases. From germline, CDR1 is SGHTA and CDR2 FQGNSA. CDR3 sequence: CASSLVHTPSSYEQYF. CDR3 sequence (DNA): TGTGCCAGCAGCTTAGTGCATACCCCGAGCTCCTACGAGCAGTACTTC.

This chain uses TRBV18 with TRBJ1-1; 7 nucleotides match TRBD1. This CDR3 comprises 19 residues. Germline loops: CDR1 KGHSH, CDR2 LQKENI. After removal of 4 bases from V and 1 base from J, the junction contained 18 bases not matched to a gene. CDR3 region: CASSLGAPRSGTANTEAFF. For the CDR3, the DNA is TGTGCCAGCTCACTAGGTGCACCAAGATCCGGGACAGCGAACACTGAAGCTTTCTTT.

The table lists this clone with a count of one. The V and J genes are TRBV9 and TRBJ1-6; D is possibly TRBD1 (6 bases). Between the trimmed V and J ends, which lost 3 bases and 9 bases, there was a span of 16 bases. Germline CDR1 is SGDLS and CDR2 is YYNGEE. The CDR3 extends over 15 amino acids. In DNA, the CDR3 is TGTGCCAGCAGCGACGGACAGCCCGACGTTTCACCCCTCCACTTT. Translation gives CASSDGQPDVSPLHF. Full variable domain (outside the CDR3, taken from reference TRBV9 and TRBJ1-6): DSGVTQTPKHLITATGQRVTLRCSPRSGDLSVYWYQQSLDQGLQFLIQYYNGEERAKGNILERFSAQQFPDLHSELNLSSLELGDSALYFCASSDGQPDVSPLHFGNGTRLTVT.

In its sample, this clone was seen a few times. The chain is built from TRBV18 and TRBJ1-2; D perhaps matches TRBD1 (5 bases). The V gene's germline CDR1 is KGHSH and CDR2 LQKENI. Between the trimmed V and J ends, which lost 4 bases and 6 bases, there was a span of 12 bases. There are 13 residues in the CDR3. The CDR3 DNA reads TGTGCCAGCTCACTCCAGGGAAATAATGGCTACACCTTC. Encoded protein: CASSLQGNNGYTF.

V gene TRBV11-2 combines with J gene TRBJ2-3; 9 nucleotides agree with TRBD2. Trimming removed 2 bases from V and 3 bases from J; junction bases left unmatched: 6. This CDR3 has 16 amino acids. The germline V gene has CDR1 SGHAT and CDR2 FQNNGV. The CDR3 spells CASSLRPSGATDTQYF. CDR3 DNA: TGTGCCAGCAGCTTAAGACCTAGCGGGGCAACAGATACGCAGTATTTT.

The chain carries TRBV5-6 and TRBJ2-3; unclear D gene. Germline V gene data show CDR1 as SGHDT and CDR2 as YYEEEE. The CDR3 totals 14 residues. Trimming stripped 0 bases from V and 2 bases from J, with 7 bases between. CDR3 amino acids: CASSLGRNTDTQYF. CDR3 nucleotides: TGTGCCAGCAGCTTGGGTAGAAACACAGATACGCAGTATTTT. The complete variable domain, with remaining parts taken from reference TRBV5-6 and TRBJ2-3, reads DAGVTQSPTHLIKTRGQQVTLRCSPKSGHDTVSWYQQALGQGPQFIFQYYEEEERQRGNFPDRFSGHQFPNYSSELNVNALLLGDSALYLCASSLGRNTDTQYFGPGTRLTVL.

The chain recombines TRBV27 with TRBJ2-1; the D gene is possibly TRBD2 (5 bases). Trimming took off 4 bases at V and 6 bases at J, with 13 bases between the two ends. This CDR3 contains 14 residues. Germline-derived CDR1 and CDR2 are MNHEY and SMNVEV (reference sequence). CDR3 sequence (DNA): TGTGCCAGCAGTTCCTGGACTCGCCTCAATGAGCAGTTCTTC. It codes for CASSSWTRLNEQFF.

This clone was seen repeatedly, ten times or more. This chain connects TRBV18 to TRBJ1-6; TRBD1 aligns across 8 bases. Trimming cost V 2 bases and J 8 bases; bases outside gene matches: 5. The germline V gene has CDR1 KGHSH and CDR2 LQKENI. The CDR3 is made up of 15 amino acids. The CDR3 is CASSPEQGGYSPLHF. The DNA for the CDR3 is TGTGCCAGCTCACCAGAACAGGGGGGATATTCACCCCTCCACTTT.

The sample holds a few counts of this clone. The chain recombines TRBV4-3 with TRBJ1-3; D is uncertain. Trimming removed 0 bases from V and 0 bases from J, with 9 bases in between. From germline, CDR1 is LGHNA and CDR2 YSLEER. The length of the CDR3 is 16 residues. The CDR3 is CASSQDLRSSGNTIYF. CDR3 nucleotides: TGCGCCAGCAGCCAAGATCTCCGCAGCTCTGGAAACACCATATATTTT.

J is TRBJ2-2 and V is TRBV7-8, with a weak D call TRBD2 (6 bases). Between the trimmed V and J ends, which lost 0 bases and 7 bases, there was a span of 9 bases. The CDR3 runs 14 residues. Per germline, CDR1 SGHVS and CDR2 FQNEAQ. The CDR3 DNA sequence: TGTGCCAGCAGCTTAGCGGGGGGAAGCGGGGAGCTGTTTTTT. Its translation: CASSLAGGSGELFF.

The chain links TRBV5-6 to TRBJ2-2; TRBD2 is a possible D gene (5 bases). The germline V and J ends were trimmed by 0 bases and 4 bases, with 10 bases remaining between them. There are 15 residues in the CDR3. CDR1 and CDR2 from the germline V gene are SGHDT and YYEEEE. The chain's CDR3 is CASSLGFGGTGELFF. CDR3 sequence (DNA): TGTGCCAGCAGCTTGGGGTTTGGAGGCACCGGGGAGCTGTTTTTT.

This clone has at least ten counts. The CDR3 reads CASSPQGLEAFF. The CDR3 nucleotides read TGTGCCAGCAGTCCCCAGGGCCTTGAAGCTTTCTTT. V usage is TRBV6-2 or TRBV6-3 and J usage is TRBJ1-1, with a possible D match to TRBD1 (5 bases). Germline values: CDR1 MNHEY, CDR2 SVGEGT. This CDR3 spans 12 amino acids. Trimming pared 5 bases from V and 7 bases from J, leaving 11 bases between.

This clone was counted once. V gene TRBV2 combines with J gene TRBJ2-2; D is possibly TRBD1 (6 bases). The germline CDR1 and CDR2 sequences are SNHLY and FYNNEI. CDR3 size: 14 residues. Trimming removed 8 bases from V and 1 base from J, with 11 bases in between. The CDR3 loop is CASLPGQNTGELFF. The CDR3 region has the DNA TGTGCCAGCCTTCCGGGACAGAACACCGGGGAGCTGTTTTTT.

The chain joins TRBV2 to TRBJ2-5; D possibly corresponds to TRBD1 (6 bases). Germline V gives CDR1 SNHLY, CDR2 FYNNEI. V was shortened by 6 bases and J by 5 bases, with 13 bases between the two germline ends. This CDR3 is 13 amino acids long. CDR3 nucleotide sequence: TGTGCCAGCAGGTACAGGGTGGGGGAGACCCAGTACTTC. This encodes CASRYRVGETQYF.